The T cell receptor (beta chain) described here comes from a study of identical twins. Every donor was a healthy Caucasian. This CDR3 comprises 14 residues. V was pared by 0 bases and J by 2 bases, with 6 bases between. The germline CDR1 and CDR2 sequences are SGHRS and YFSETQ. This clonotype showed up just a few times. The antigen is not known. Broader study findings: Insertions ran lower in abundant cord blood beta clonotypes, though not in memory repertoires. Twin pairs had excess sharing that was weaker in beta out-of-frame sequences. Recombination models fit unrelated individuals' TCR alpha sharing but underestimated twins'.

TCRdb re-called the 5' RACE reads through MiXCR, storing one row per CDR3 protein. The sample yields roughly 260,000 distinct CDR3 sequences, 11% to 15% seen once. Material: memory (CD45RO+) T cells sorted from blood. The receptor was isolated from a woman under 30 in good health. V and J are TRBV5-1 and TRBJ2-1; D remains unclear. The chain's CDR3 is CASSLEETYNEQFF. CDR3 DNA: TGCGCCAGCAGCTTGGAGGAGACCTACAATGAGCAGTTCTTC.